The 20 T cell receptor beta chains presented below share a single source sample, sequenced in a study of cytomegalovirus exposure and HLA in healthy donors. Primers included in the PCR were 60 Vbeta and 13 Jbeta primers. Libraries were prepared by immunoSEQ multiplex PCR; TCRdb keeps only in-frame clonotypes and omits some of them. The sample yields under 150,000 clones, about 80% seen once. The sample comprised PBMCs. Receptor source: a man aged 25-45 years in good health and CMV-seronegative.

V usage is TRBV7-9 and J usage is TRBJ1-6; D is undetermined. Trimming took 0 bases from V and 0 from J, leaving 12 bases between them. The CDR3 sequence is 18 residues long. Germline values: CDR1 SEHNR, CDR2 FQNEAQ (reference sequence). Here the CDR3 DNA reads TGTGCCAGCAGCTTAGCGGTCGGCCAGGCCTCCTATAATTCACCCCTCCACTTT. Amino acids: CASSLAVGQASYNSPLHF. Full variable domain (outside the CDR3, taken from reference TRBV7-9 and TRBJ1-6): DTGVSQNPRHKITKRGQNVTFRCDPISEHNRLYWYRQTLGQGPEFLTYFQNEAQLEKSRLLSDRFSAERPKGSFSTLEIQRTEQGDSAMYLCASSLAVGQASYNSPLHFGNGTRLTVT.

This clone has only one observation. Here the CDR3 DNA reads TGTGCCAGCACCCCTCAAGAGACCCAGTACTTC. It encodes CASTPQETQYF. The chain recombines TRBV27 with TRBJ2-5; D remains unclear. Trimming stripped 7 bases from V and 2 bases from J, with 5 bases between. From germline, CDR1 is MNHEY and CDR2 SMNVEV (reference sequence). The CDR3 loop spans 11 amino acids.

This chain joins TRBV29-1 and TRBJ1-2; D call uncertain. V was trimmed by 4 bases and J by 8 bases, leaving 17 bases between them. The CDR3 extends over 13 amino acids. Germline V gives CDR1 SQVTM, CDR2 ANQGSEA. The CDR3: CSVVWATTEGYTF. CDR3 DNA: TGCAGCGTTGTTTGGGCTACAACGGAAGGCTACACCTTC.

The V call is TRBV7-6, the J call TRBJ2-7; 10 bases map to TRBD2. Germline values: CDR1 SGHVS, CDR2 FNYEAQ. Trimming cost V 1 base and J 5 bases; bases outside gene matches: 5. This CDR3 has 15 amino acids. The chain's CDR3 is CASSLEREGVDEQYF. The DNA of the CDR3 is TGTGCCAGCAGCTTAGAGCGGGAGGGAGTCGACGAGCAGTACTTC.

There are a few counts of this clone. The chain uses TRBV7-9 and TRBJ1-1; D perhaps matches TRBD1 (6 bases). The germline gives CDR1 SEHNR, CDR2 FQNEAQ (reference sequence). V was clipped by 8 bases and J by 4 bases, with 20 bases between them. The CDR3 is 15 amino acids. The CDR3 DNA sequence: TGTGCCAGCGACAAGGTCGGGCGAGGGGGCACTGAAGCTTTCTTT. It translates to CASDKVGRGGTEAFF.

V is TRBV19 and J is TRBJ2-4, with 9 bases that match TRBD1. Germline V lookup: CDR1 LNHDA, CDR2 SQIVND (reference sequence). The CDR3 loop spans 18 amino acids. The V and J ends lost 0 bases and 4 bases, in that order; junction bases with no gene match: 10. CDR3 region: CASSIDPQTGGSKNIQYF. The CDR3 coding sequence is TGTGCCAGTAGTATAGATCCCCAGACAGGGGGATCAAAAAACATTCAGTACTTC.

The J gene is TRBJ1-1, the V gene TRBV2; 8 bases agree with TRBD1. Per the germline V gene, CDR1 is SNHLY and CDR2 is FYNNEI. Germline trimming cut 6 bases from V and 4 bases from J; bases unmatched to any gene: 7. The CDR3 spans 14 residues. CDR3 loop: CASRQGQARTEAFF. The CDR3 DNA follows: TGTGCCAGCAGACAGGGACAGGCCCGCACTGAAGCTTTCTTT.

The rearrangement uses TRBV6-5 and TRBJ2-7; 9 bases agree with TRBD1. This CDR3 spans 14 amino acids. The V gene end was trimmed by 4 bases and the J gene end by 5 bases; junction bases not matched to a gene: 6. CDR1 is MNHEY, CDR2 SVGAGI, per germline. CDR3 in amino acids: CASSSGQGDHEQYF. Here the CDR3 DNA reads TGTGCCAGCAGTTCGGGACAGGGTGATCACGAGCAGTACTTC.

The rearrangement joins TRBV2 to TRBJ1-2; D uncertain. Germline V gives CDR1 SNHLY, CDR2 FYNNEI. The CDR3 totals 11 residues. Trimming took 3 bases from V and 8 from J, leaving 7 bases between them. CDR3 region: CASSDFLGYTF. The DNA for the CDR3 is TGTGCCAGCAGTGATTTTCTGGGCTACACCTTC.

This clone was found once. V usage is TRBV2 and J usage is TRBJ2-1; 8 bases fit TRBD2. The CDR3 length is 18 residues. Germline V gene lookup returns CDR1 SNHLY and CDR2 FYNNEI. The V and J ends lost 1 base and 7 bases, in that order; junction bases with no gene match: 15. CDR3 residues: CASSEERGGGRILNEQFF. The CDR3 DNA sequence: TGTGCCAGCAGTGAAGAAAGGGGCGGGGGGAGGATCTTGAATGAGCAGTTCTTC. The full variable domain, in which reference TRBV2 and TRBJ2-1 provide the parts outside the CDR3, is EPEVTQTPSHQVTQMGQEVILRCVPISNHLYFYWYRQILGQKVEFLVSFYNNEISEKSEIFDDQFSVERPDGSNFTLKIRSTKLEDSAMYFCASSEERGGGRILNEQFFGPGTRLTVL.

The V gene is TRBV28, the J gene TRBJ2-7; the match to TRBD2 covers 8 bases. The CDR3 totals 14 residues. V was pared by 6 bases and J by 2 bases, with 6 bases of the junction left unmatched. Per the germline V gene, CDR1 is MDHEN and CDR2 is SYDVKM. The CDR3: CASSSAGGTYEQYF. The CDR3 DNA follows: TGTGCCAGCAGCTCGGCGGGGGGCACCTACGAGCAGTACTTC.

V usage is TRBV4-1 and J usage is TRBJ2-7; TRBD1 matches at 7 bases. The germline V gene has CDR1 MGHRA and CDR2 YSYEKL. The CDR3 runs to 18 residues. V lost 1 base and J lost 3; bases outside the gene matches: 15. The CDR3 protein is CASSQGPPQTGTLYEQYF. CDR3 coding DNA: TGCGCCAGCAGCCAAGGCCCTCCCCAGACAGGGACCCTCTACGAGCAGTACTTC.

This clone has only a few counts. The chain links TRBV7-8 to TRBJ2-2; possible D gene TRBD2, 6 bases. This CDR3 has 13 amino acids. The germline gives CDR1 SGHVS, CDR2 FQNEAQ. V was shortened by 5 bases and J by 8 bases, with 12 bases between the two germline ends. The CDR3 region has the DNA TGTGCCAGCAGCCCCCGGGGGTTTGGGGAGCTGTTTTTT. Protein sequence: CASSPRGFGELFF.

The chain links TRBV2 to TRBJ1-5; D may be TRBD1 (6 bases). V was pared by 7 bases and J by 0 bases, with 19 bases between. This CDR3 is built from 17 residues. In germline, CDR1 is SNHLY, CDR2 FYNNEI. CDR3 sequence reads: CASTRTDGQNSNQPQHF. For the CDR3, the DNA is TGTGCCAGCACCCGGACAGACGGACAAAATAGCAATCAGCCCCAGCATTTT.

V is TRBV11-2 and J is TRBJ1-4; a weak D match, TRBD1 (5 bases). The length of the CDR3 is 13 residues. The V and J ends lost 0 bases and 11 bases respectively, with 10 bases between them. The germline CDR1 and CDR2 sequences are SGHAT and FQNNGV. This chain's CDR3 is CASSLDPGRKLFF. The CDR3 DNA reads TGTGCCAGCAGCTTAGATCCAGGGCGGAAACTGTTTTTT.

The chain carries TRBV28 and TRBJ1-5; no firm D call. Per germline, CDR1 MDHEN and CDR2 SYDVKM. This CDR3 has 14 amino acids. V was trimmed by 6 bases and J by 7 bases, leaving 16 bases between them. CDR3 DNA: TGTGCCAGCAGACTCGGGTCCGCGAGGCAGCCCCAGCATTTT. Protein sequence: CASRLGSARQPQHF.

A remark on this clone: Other DNA sequences in the sample encode the same CDR3. The chain couples TRBV5-1 to TRBJ2-3, with 13 nucleotides matching TRBD2. The CDR3 spans 15 residues. J was trimmed by 4 bases and V by 4 bases; bases with no gene match: 3. Germline-derived CDR1 and CDR2 are SGHRS and YFSETQ. CDR3: CASSLGLAGADTQYF. As DNA, the CDR3 is TGCGCCAGCAGCCTAGGACTAGCGGGGGCAGATACGCAGTATTTT. Filled out from reference TRBV5-1 and TRBJ2-3, the complete variable domain reads KAGVTQTPRYLIKTRGQQVTLSCSPISGHRSVSWYQQTPGQGLQFLFEYFSETQRNKGNFPGRFSGRQFSNSRSEMNVSTLELGDSALYLCASSLGLAGADTQYFGPGTRLTVL.

The rearrangement uses TRBV29-1 and TRBJ1-2, with no clear D. This CDR3 has 17 amino acids. The germline V gene has CDR1 SQVTM and CDR2 ANQGSEA. Trimming shortened V by 6 bases and J by 5 bases, and 28 bases separated the two germline ends. CDR3 sequence: CSVFPDQTGVLKYGYTF. CDR3 nucleotides: TGCAGCGTCTTTCCTGATCAGACGGGAGTTTTGAAGTATGGCTACACCTTC.

The sample holds a few counts of this clone. The CDR3 DNA reads as TGTGCCAGCAGTTACTCGATCGGGCGGACGGGGGAAAAACTGTTTTTT. This encodes CASSYSIGRTGEKLFF. V gene TRBV6-5 combines with J gene TRBJ1-4; no firm D call. CDR3 length: 16 residues. V shed 0 bases and J shed 8 bases, with 16 bases lying between them. The V gene's germline CDR1 is MNHEY and CDR2 SVGAGI.

The V call is TRBV6-6, the J call TRBJ2-7, with 9 positions matching TRBD1. The germline V gene has CDR1 MNHNY and CDR2 SVGAGI (reference sequence). This CDR3 contains 14 residues. Trimming removed 5 bases from V and 6 bases from J; junction bases left unmatched: 8. The CDR3 is CASSIRTGVGEQYF. The CDR3 coding sequence is TGTGCCAGCAGTATCCGGACAGGGGTTGGCGAGCAGTACTTC.